The T cell receptor beta chain described here comes from a study of blood T cell repertoires in COVID-19. CDR1 and CDR2 from the germline V gene are SNHLY and FYNNEI. V trimming: 6 bases; J trimming: 4 bases; junction bases outside the gene matches: 10. The CDR3 is 15 residues long. Some clones are missing from TCRdb's copy, which holds only in-frame ones; the method was immunoSEQ multiplex PCR. The table includes approximately 200,000 clones, about 76% detected once. This sequence originates from a woman aged 40 to 50 with COVID-19, enrolled during active disease. The chain joins TRBV2 to TRBJ1-1; 8 nucleotides agree with TRBD1. The specimen sequenced was peripheral blood. For the CDR3, the DNA is TGTGCCAGCAGCGCCCGACAGGGGTTGGGCACTGAAGCTTTCTTT. It specifies CASSARQGLGTEAFF.